Listed below are T cell receptor beta chains from one sample, sequenced in a study of siplizumab effects on memory and regulatory T cells. Some clones are missing from TCRdb's copy, which holds only in-frame ones; the method was immunoSEQ multiplex PCR. The table records about 120,000 clones, approximately 94% of them present only once. Source material: non-Treg CD4+ T cells sorted from blood. These receptors originate from a human donor in good health. Each CDR3 is given with its conserved first and last residue. D genes are given only for firm matches. Some rows have no size entry. The others give once, few or many, or a class for an expanded clone.

clone size: -
J gene: TRBJ1-1
V gene: TRBV6-6
D gene: -
CDR3 DNA: TGTGCCAGCAGGTCGGACGGAAACACTGAAGCTTTCTTT
CDR3 protein: CASRSDGNTEAFF

clone size: -
J gene: TRBJ1-5
V gene: TRBV5-4
D gene: -
CDR3 DNA: TGTGCCAGCCCTGAGTTAGGTCAGCCCCAGCATTTT
CDR3 protein: CASPELGQPQHF

clone size: few
J gene: TRBJ1-2
V gene: TRBV19
D gene: -
CDR3 DNA: TGTGCCAGTAGTATTATTGGGGACAACTATGGCTACACCTTC
CDR3 protein: CASSIIGDNYGYTF

clone size: -
J gene: TRBJ2-3
V gene: TRBV11-2
D gene: TRBD2
CDR3 DNA: TGTGCCAGCAGCTTAAATAGCGGGGGGGCGGATACGCAGTATTTT
CDR3 protein: CASSLNSGGADTQYF

clone size: -
J gene: TRBJ2-3
V gene: TRBV25-1
D gene: -
CDR3 DNA: TGTGCCAGCACTACGACTTTTGGTACGCAGTATTTT
CDR3 protein: CASTTTFGTQYF

clone size: -
J gene: TRBJ2-1
V gene: TRBV25-1
D gene: TRBD2
CDR3 DNA: TGTGCCAGCAGAGCAAGCGGGGGGTCCTACAATGAGCAGTTCTTC
CDR3 protein: CASRASGGSYNEQFF

clone size: -
J gene: TRBJ1-2
V gene: TRBV6-1
D gene: -
CDR3 DNA: TGTGCCAGCACTATACAGGACGGAATTAACTATGGCTACACCTTC
CDR3 protein: CASTIQDGINYGYTF

clone size: -
J gene: TRBJ2-2
V gene: TRBV9
D gene: TRBD2
CDR3 DNA: TGTGCCAGCAGCGTAGCGGGGGGGCCAACCGGGGAGCTGTTTTTT
CDR3 protein: CASSVAGGPTGELFF

clone size: -
J gene: TRBJ2-3
V gene: TRBV10-3
D gene: TRBD2
CDR3 DNA: TGTGCCATCGGGACTAGCGGGGGTTTCGATACGCAGTATTTT
CDR3 protein: CAIGTSGGFDTQYF

clone size: -
J gene: TRBJ2-2
V gene: TRBV5-1
D gene: -
CDR3 DNA: TGCGCCACCCGACAGGTCCCCTTAATGGGTGGGGAGCTGTTTTTT
CDR3 protein: CATRQVPLMGGELFF

clone size: -
J gene: TRBJ1-5
V gene: TRBV19
D gene: -
CDR3 DNA: TGTGCCAGTAGTATGGACCTTTTACAGCCCCAGCATTTT
CDR3 protein: CASSMDLLQPQHF

clone size: -
J gene: TRBJ1-2
V gene: TRBV5-1
D gene: TRBD1
CDR3 DNA: TGCGCCAGCAGCCCTCGGGACAGCGGCTACACCTTC
CDR3 protein: CASSPRDSGYTF

clone size: -
J gene: TRBJ2-4
V gene: TRBV5-1
D gene: -
CDR3 DNA: TGCGCCAGCAGCTTGGGACAGAACCAAAACATTCAGTACTTC
CDR3 protein: CASSLGQNQNIQYF

clone size: once
J gene: TRBJ2-7
V gene: TRBV7-2
D gene: -
CDR3 DNA: TGTGCCAGCAGCTTAGTGGGGGTTGGGTCCTACGAGCAGTACTTC
CDR3 protein: CASSLVGVGSYEQYF